The rows below give T cell receptor beta chains drawn from one sample of a study. TCRdb fed the 5' RACE reads into MiXCR, producing one record per CDR3 protein. This repertoire shows about 32,000 distinct CDR3 sequences, 25% to 30% found once; its top ten account for approximately 2.1%. The sequencing sample was made of tumor-infiltrating Tregs sorted from the breast tumor. These TCRs come from a female donor with breast cancer. CDR3s leave out the opening cysteine and the closing phenylalanine or tryptophan. Fields, in order: V gene, D gene, clone size, J gene, CDR3 protein. D genes are given only for firm matches. The size entry is marked missing in some rows and otherwise reads once, few, many or a size class.

V: TRBV6-5; D: NA; size: NA; J: TRBJ1-2; CDR3: ASSLEGYGHT
V: TRBV6-1; D: TRBD1; size: many; J: TRBJ1-1; CDR3: ASRRGPNTEAF
V: TRBV12-3/TRBV12-4; D: NA; size: many; J: TRBJ1-5; CDR3: ASRRGGTGNQPQH
V: TRBV7-3; D: TRBD2; size: medium-sized; J: TRBJ2-3; CDR3: ASSLFGRFGDTQY
V: TRBV9; D: NA; size: NA; J: TRBJ1-3; CDR3: ASSVSRGATSGNTIY
V: TRBV5-1; D: TRBD1; size: NA; J: TRBJ2-7; CDR3: ASSLAAGGASEQY
V: TRBV18; D: NA; size: NA; J: TRBJ1-1; CDR3: ASSPMQMNTEAF
V: TRBV20-1; D: NA; size: many; J: TRBJ1-3; CDR3: SARDKGISGNTIY
V: TRBV4-1; D: TRBD2; size: medium-sized; J: TRBJ2-1; CDR3: ASSQETSGRAGQF
V: TRBV4-1; D: TRBD1; size: many; J: TRBJ1-5; CDR3: ASSQVGQASNQPQH
V: TRBV9; D: NA; size: few; J: TRBJ2-1; CDR3: ASSEAGASSYNEQF
V: TRBV25-1; D: TRBD1; size: NA; J: TRBJ2-1; CDR3: ASSPGGQGNEQF
V: TRBV12-3/TRBV12-4; D: NA; size: medium-sized; J: TRBJ2-1; CDR3: ASQLESSYNEQF
V: TRBV15; D: NA; size: few; J: TRBJ1-5; CDR3: ATSSLQYQPQH
V: TRBV24-1; D: TRBD2; size: NA; J: TRBJ2-7; CDR3: ATTPRLAGDHYEQY
V: TRBV6-5; D: NA; size: medium-sized; J: TRBJ2-7; CDR3: ASSPRRGYEQY
V: TRBV20-1; D: NA; size: few; J: TRBJ2-1; CDR3: SARPRGAYNEQF
V: TRBV19; D: TRBD1; size: NA; J: TRBJ1-5; CDR3: ASSAIGTGGEGQPQH
V: TRBV24-1; D: NA; size: many; J: TRBJ2-2; CDR3: ATSDYTGEGNTGELF
V: TRBV4-1; D: TRBD1; size: NA; J: TRBJ1-1; CDR3: ASGQDRGCFAEAF
V: TRBV25-1; D: NA; size: NA; J: TRBJ1-5; CDR3: ASSGLSNQPQH
V: TRBV18; D: NA; size: NA; J: TRBJ2-5; CDR3: ASSPYIGTQY
V: TRBV6-1; D: NA; size: many; J: TRBJ1-1; CDR3: ASSEAGGNTEAF
V: TRBV6-2/TRBV6-3; D: NA; size: NA; J: TRBJ2-7; CDR3: ASSSGVAWSSYEQY
V: TRBV4-2; D: TRBD1; size: NA; J: TRBJ2-2; CDR3: ASRSRTGDTGELF
V: TRBV20-1; D: NA; size: NA; J: TRBJ2-2; CDR3: SAWRPTGELF
V: TRBV4-1; D: TRBD2; size: NA; J: TRBJ2-1; CDR3: ASSQTSGRVGEQF